What follows is one T cell receptor beta chain and its context. This sample stems from a study of blood T cell repertoires in COVID-19. Across the study: Donors of Cohort 3 who recovered were those that had two negative PCRs, clearance, or symptom resolution.

Individuals drawn from around 25 US areas were about 18 to 95 years old. Cohorts were assigned according to the clinical history that participants reported. The table came from immunoSEQ multiplex PCR; TCRdb's copy has only in-frame clones and leaves some out. The table records hundreds of thousands of clones, approximately 90% of them present only once. The sequence was collected from a woman aged 60-75 years in a cohort exposed to, infected with or recovered from COVID-19 (not recorded which). Sequencing was carried out using PBMCs or T cells enriched from blood (not recorded which).

The CDR3 protein is CASSQNNNNEQFF. The CDR3 DNA reads TGCGCCAGCAGCCAAAACAACAACAATGAGCAGTTCTTC. The J gene is TRBJ2-1, the V gene TRBV4-3; D unresolved. Germline CDR1 is LGHNA and CDR2 is YSLEER. Trimming cost V 2 bases and J 5 bases, with 7 bases left between them. The CDR3 consists of 13 residues.